This T cell receptor (beta chain) stems from a study of post-analysis software for immune sequencing data. Whole-study findings and limits: A few TRBV segments (TRBV5-6, TRBV5-1 and TRBV20-1 among them) occurred more frequently in patients than in controls.

For this clonotype: Its target is unknown.

Unique molecular identifiers were present in the TCR beta cDNA libraries. TCRdb independently ran MiXCR on the PCR reads; one entry per CDR3 protein. The sample yields hundreds of thousands of distinct CDR3 sequences, 55% to 70% seen once. CDR1 and CDR2 from the germline V gene are LGHNA and YSLEER. This CDR3 spans 15 amino acids. Unmatched junction bases numbered 3, after V lost 1 base and J lost 2 bases. The V gene is TRBV4-3, the J gene TRBJ2-3; 7 bases agree with TRBD1. Sequenced sample: blood. This receptor was obtained from a girl aged 2 to 9 with multiple sclerosis. CDR3 DNA: TGCGCCAGCAGCCAAGGGACAGGAATCACAGATACGCAGTATTTT. Its translation: CASSQGTGITDTQYF.